Shown below are 14 T cell receptor beta chains from a single sample sequenced in a study of blood T cell repertoires in COVID-19 (dated by TCRdb to about 2020). Library preparation was by the immunoSEQ multiplex PCR assay. Imported from immuneACCESS, the table was reduced by TCRdb to in-frame sequences with V and J called. These copies leave out some clones; in studies compared against another copy, an unresolved V gene accounts for under half, and the cause of the remainder is not known. The sample data list approximately 300,000 clones, and 92% of these were observed just once. Of the sample, approximately 18% is held by the ten largest clones. Sequences were obtained from PBMCs or T cells enriched from blood (not recorded which). These receptors all stem from a woman in her thirties who had recovered from COVID-19.

The rearrangement uses TRBV4-2 and TRBJ1-4; D is uncertain. This CDR3 is built from 17 residues. V lost 0 bases, J lost 8 bases, and 19 bases lay in between. Germline loops: CDR1 LGHNA, CDR2 YNFKEQ. CDR3 amino acids: CASSQDLPGVGREKLFF. In nucleotides, the CDR3 is TGTGCCAGCAGCCAAGATCTACCCGGGGTCGGGAGGGAAAAACTGTTTTTT.

This clone appeared a single time. The V gene is TRBV28, the J gene TRBJ2-1; a possible D gene is TRBD2 (5 bases). V lost 8 bases and J 0 bases, leaving 17 bases between the germline ends. The CDR3 runs to 16 residues. CDR1 is MDHEN, CDR2 SYDVKM, per germline. The DNA for the CDR3 is TGTGCCAGCCTCGGACTGGACCTTAGCTCCTACAATGAGCAGTTCTTC. This encodes CASLGLDLSSYNEQFF. Complete variable domain (other parts from reference TRBV28 and TRBJ2-1): DVKVTQSSRYLVKRTGEKVFLECVQDMDHENMFWYRQDPGLGLRLIYFSYDVKMKEKGDIPEGYSVSREKKERFSLILESASTNQTSMYLCASLGLDLSSYNEQFFGPGTRLTVL.

The rearrangement joins TRBV7-2 to TRBJ2-3; 10 nucleotides line up with TRBD2. Per the germline V gene, CDR1 is SGHTA and CDR2 is FQGNSA. V lost 5 bases and J lost 1; bases outside the gene matches: 3. The CDR3 loop spans 15 amino acids. In nucleotides, the CDR3 is TGTGCCAGCAGCCGCGGACTAGCGGGCACAGATACGCAGTATTTT. Translated: CASSRGLAGTDTQYF.

This clone has just one count. The chain recombines TRBV7-9 with TRBJ2-2; possibly TRBD1 for D (5 bases). The germline V gene encodes CDR1 SEHNR and CDR2 FQNEAQ (reference sequence). This CDR3 contains 15 residues. Trimming left V 2 bases short and J 0 bases short, with 7 bases between. The CDR3 loop reads CASSLTGSNTGELFF. CDR3 bases: TGTGCCAGCAGCTTAACAGGATCGAACACCGGGGAGCTGTTTTTT. Full variable domain (missing parts from reference TRBV7-9 and TRBJ2-2): DTGVSQNPRHKITKRGQNVTFRCDPISEHNRLYWYRQTLGQGPEFLTYFQNEAQLEKSRLLSDRFSAERPKGSFSTLEIQRTEQGDSAMYLCASSLTGSNTGELFFGEGSRLTVL.

The genes are TRBV6-4 and TRBJ1-6, with D possibly TRBD1 on 6 matching bases. The CDR3 length is 19 residues. Trimming shortened V by 3 bases and J by 0 bases, and 18 bases separated the two germline ends. CDR1 is MRHNA, CDR2 SNTAGT, per germline. CDR3 bases: TGTGCCAGCAGTGATACCGGGACATCGCCGAGCTCCTATAATTCACCCCTCCACTTT. This codes for CASSDTGTSPSSYNSPLHF.

A word on this clone: Other DNA sequences in the same sample also yield this CDR3. The chain links TRBV5-1 to TRBJ2-7, with D unclear. V lost 3 bases to trimming and J lost 1 base, with 5 bases between them. Germline V gene sequence: CDR1 SGHRS, CDR2 YFSETQ. The CDR3 extends over 12 amino acids. The CDR3 region has the DNA TGCGCCAGCAGCTCCAGTTCCTACGAGCAGTACTTC. Amino acids: CASSSSSYEQYF.

The chain carries TRBV5-6 and TRBJ1-6; D is ambiguous. CDR1 and CDR2 (germline): SGHDT, YYEEEE. This CDR3 has 14 residues. V lost 3 bases, J lost 9 bases, and 13 bases lay in between. In nucleotides, the CDR3 is TGTGCCAGCAGCTGGGCCGGAGGGAGTTCACCCCTCCACTTT. Its translation is CASSWAGGSSPLHF.

This clone appeared once. The chain is built from TRBV7-8 and TRBJ1-1; D gene uncertain. Looked up from germline, CDR1 is SGHVS and CDR2 is FQNEAQ. Trimming cost V 4 bases and J 4 bases, with 13 bases left between them. CDR3 length: 14 amino acids. The CDR3 DNA sequence: TGTGCCAGCAGCTCCTCGGGGTTAGGCACTGAAGCTTTCTTT. Protein: CASSSSGLGTEAFF.

In nucleotides, the CDR3 is TGCGCCAGCAGCCAAGAGCCGGGACTGGACACTGAAGCTTTCTTT. It codes for CASSQEPGLDTEAFF. V usage is TRBV4-3 and J usage is TRBJ1-1; D might be TRBD1 (5 bases). Germline lookup yields CDR1 LGHNA and CDR2 YSLEER. V lost 0 bases to trimming and J lost 3 bases, with 11 bases between them. CDR3 length: 15 amino acids.

The gene calls are TRBV27 and TRBJ2-1, with 11 positions matching TRBD2. V shed 0 bases and J 5 bases; nucleotides not matched to a gene: 12. CDR3 length: 19 residues. CDR1 is MNHEY, CDR2 SMNVEV, per germline (reference sequence). In DNA form, the CDR3 reads TGTGCCAGCAGTTTATCGCAAGTTTTAGCGGGAGGGTTTAACAATGAGCAGTTCTTC. Protein product: CASSLSQVLAGGFNNEQFF.

The chain recombines TRBV29-1 with TRBJ1-2, with D tentatively TRBD1 (6 bases). This CDR3 has 12 amino acids. Germline V gene data show CDR1 as SQVTM and CDR2 as ANQGSEA. V lost 7 bases and J lost 2, with 11 bases in between. The CDR3 nucleotides read TGCAGCGCCTCAACAGGGAACTATGGCTACACCTTC. Amino acid sequence: CSASTGNYGYTF.

This chain joins TRBV4-1 and TRBJ1-4; 11 nucleotides agree with TRBD1. This CDR3 is 15 amino acids long. V was clipped by 4 bases and J by 7 bases; unmatched bases: 5. Germline-derived CDR1 and CDR2 are MGHRA and YSYEKL. The DNA of the CDR3 is TGCGCCAGCAGCCCAGCCGGGACAGGGGGTGAAAAACTGTTTTTT. This encodes CASSPAGTGGEKLFF.

CDR3 nucleotide sequence: TGTGCCATCAGCGCGATGGGACAGGCCGAAGGGACCCAGTACTTC. As protein: CAISAMGQAEGTQYF. The chain joins TRBV10-3 to TRBJ2-5, with TRBD1 identical over 8 bases. The length of the CDR3 is 15 residues. From germline, CDR1 is ENHRY and CDR2 SYGVKD. V trimming: 6 bases; J trimming: 7 bases; junction bases outside the gene matches: 13.

The chain uses TRBV29-1 and TRBJ1-4; no definite D call. This CDR3 region has 12 residues. Looked up from germline, CDR1 is SQVTM and CDR2 is ANQGSEA. V was shortened by 2 bases and J by 7 bases, with 8 bases between the two germline ends. CDR3 sequence: CSVENTGEKLFF. The CDR3 DNA sequence: TGCAGCGTTGAAAACACGGGTGAAAAACTGTTTTTT. The full variable domain, its missing parts supplied by reference TRBV29-1 and TRBJ1-4, is SAVISQKPSRDICQRGTSLTIQCQVDSQVTMMFWYRQQPGQSLTLIATANQGSEATYESGFVIDKFPISRPNLTFSTLTVSNMSPEDSSIYLCSVENTGEKLFFGSGTQLSVL.